This TCR beta chain originates from a study of blood T cells in healthy people across ages. The use of a sample-barcoded 5' primer and a J-beta primer mix characterized a second PCR of roughly 6 to 11 cycles. TCRdb ran MiXCR on the 5' RACE reads and lists one entry per CDR3 protein. The data hold hundreds of thousands of distinct CDR3 sequences, with around 50% observed a single time. Peripheral blood, about 9.3 milliliters per donor, was collected. CDR3 length: 14 amino acids. Losses at the gene ends were 6 bases for V and 2 bases for J; bases not matched to a gene: 7. Germline CDR1 reads SGHTA; CDR2 reads FQGNSA.

The chain carries TRBV7-2 and TRBJ2-7, with 7 bases lining up with TRBD1. Sequencing input: blood. The receptor comes from a man aged 40-55 years in good health. Here the CDR3 DNA reads TGTGCCAGCAGTCGATACAGGGGCACCTACGAGCAGTACTTC. This encodes CASSRYRGTYEQYF. The full variable domain, its missing parts supplied by reference TRBV7-2 and TRBJ2-7, is GAGVSQSPSNKVTEKGKDVELRCDPISGHTALYWYRQSLGQGLEFLIYFQGNSAPDKSGLPSDRFSAERTGGSVSTLTIQRTQQEDSAVYLCASSRYRGTYEQYFGPGTRLTVT.